This is a list of T cell receptor beta chains from one sample in a study of shared clonotypes between healthy human individuals. Some clones are missing from TCRdb's copy, which holds only in-frame ones; the method was immunoSEQ multiplex PCR. The data hold roughly 380,000 clones, with 96% observed a single time. The specimen sequenced was memory CD8+ T cells sorted from blood. The receptors shown here come from a man aged 25-40 years in good health. CDR3s include the opening cysteine and the closing phenylalanine or tryptophan. The D gene is left open where the match is weak. Clone size is given for some rows only: seen once, a few or many times, or a class if the clone is expanded.

abundance	v_gene	d_gene	j_gene	CDR3aa	CDR3nt
once	TRBV10-3	-	TRBJ2-7	CAISDTTTYEQYF	TGTGCCATCAGTGATACAACTACCTACGAGCAGTACTTC
-	TRBV4-1	TRBD2	TRBJ2-2	CASSHTPSPGLGEYTGELFF	TGCGCCAGCAGCCATACGCCAAGTCCGGGACTAGGGGAATACACCGGGGAGCTGTTTTTT
-	TRBV6-5	-	TRBJ2-7	CATGPSSYEQYF	TGTGCCACGGGACCGAGCTCCTACGAGCAGTACTTC
-	TRBV5-1	TRBD2	TRBJ2-5	CASSLASGHQETQYF	TGCGCCAGCAGCTTGGCTAGCGGACACCAAGAGACCCAGTACTTC
-	TRBV5-4	-	TRBJ2-1	CASSLDARARNEQFF	TGTGCCAGCAGCTTGGATGCCCGTGCCCGCAATGAGCAGTTCTTC
-	TRBV6-1	TRBD2	TRBJ2-7	CASSGLGEQYF	TGTGCCAGCAGCGGACTAGGAGAGCAGTACTTC
-	TRBV2	-	TRBJ2-4	CASSTKGTGKGNIQYF	TGTGCCAGCAGTACAAAAGGGACGGGGAAGGGAAACATTCAGTACTTC
-	TRBV28	-	TRBJ2-7	CASSFLVYEQYF	TGTGCCAGCAGTTTCCTAGTCTACGAGCAGTACTTC
-	TRBV28	TRBD2	TRBJ2-2	CASSLSLAGGTGELFF	TGTGCCAGCAGTTTAAGTCTAGCGGGAGGCACCGGGGAGCTGTTTTTT
-	TRBV28	-	TRBJ1-5	CASSLSDQPQHF	TGTGCCAGCAGTTTGTCCGATCAGCCCCAGCATTTT
-	TRBV2	-	TRBJ2-2	CASLVGSNTGELFF	TGTGCCAGCTTAGTGGGGTCGAACACCGGGGAGCTGTTTTTT
-	TRBV2	TRBD1	TRBJ2-4	CASSTDREDIQYF	TGTGCCAGCAGTACGGACAGGGAGGACATTCAGTACTTC
few	TRBV7-9	-	TRBJ1-4	CASSLGNEKLFF	TGTGCCAGCAGCTTGGGGAACGAAAAACTGTTTTTT
-	TRBV5-1	-	TRBJ2-5	CASSPLGAETQYF	TGCGCCAGCAGCCCCCTAGGGGCGGAGACCCAGTACTTC
-	TRBV6-1	TRBD2	TRBJ2-5	CASSVSGRWQETQYF	TGTGCCAGCAGTGTTAGCGGGAGATGGCAAGAGACCCAGTACTTC
-	TRBV10-3	-	TRBJ1-5	CAISGQGMQPQHF	TGTGCCATCAGTGGTCAGGGCATGCAGCCCCAGCATTTT
-	TRBV20-1	-	TRBJ2-7	CSAMSGEQYF	TGCAGTGCAATGTCGGGAGAGCAGTACTTC
-	TRBV5-1	-	TRBJ2-2	CASFSSGHSTGELFF	TGCGCCAGCTTTTCCTCGGGACACAGCACCGGGGAGCTGTTTTTT
-	TRBV4-2	TRBD2	TRBJ2-7	CASSQDPSTSGLPYEQYF	TGTGCCAGCAGCCAAGATCCCTCGACTAGCGGGCTACCCTACGAGCAGTACTTC
-	TRBV20-1	-	TRBJ2-7	CSASRRDEQYF	TGCAGTGCTAGTCGCCGTGACGAGCAGTACTTC
-	TRBV7-2	-	TRBJ2-7	CASSPQTPYEQYF	TGTGCCAGCAGCCCCCAAACCCCCTACGAGCAGTACTTC
-	TRBV11-1	TRBD2	TRBJ2-7	CASSPGTSSYEQYF	TGTGCCAGCAGCCCCGGGACTAGCTCCTACGAGCAGTACTTC
-	TRBV27	-	TRBJ2-7	CASSRGAPYEQYF	TGTGCCAGCAGTCGAGGTGCGCCCTACGAGCAGTACTTC
-	TRBV4-2	-	TRBJ1-5	CASSQGRAGNQPQHF	TGTGCCAGCAGCCAGGGCAGGGCGGGAAATCAGCCCCAGCATTTT
-	TRBV5-1	-	TRBJ2-6	CASSLVGRAGANVLTF	TGCGCCAGCAGCTTGGTGGGCCGGGCGGGGGCCAACGTCCTGACTTTC
-	TRBV5-1	-	TRBJ2-1	CASFTGPGSYNEQFF	TGCGCCAGCTTTACGGGGCCGGGGTCCTACAATGAGCAGTTCTTC
-	TRBV10-3	TRBD2	TRBJ2-7	CAINTSGRGYEQYF	TGTGCCATCAATACTAGCGGGAGGGGATACGAGCAGTACTTC
-	TRBV28	TRBD2	TRBJ2-4	CASRASGEIQYF	TGTGCCAGCAGGGCTAGCGGGGAGATTCAGTACTTC
once	TRBV10-3	TRBD1	TRBJ2-3	CAISTQGAVGTDTQYF	TGTGCCATCAGTACTCAGGGGGCGGTGGGCACAGATACGCAGTATTTT
-	TRBV25-1	TRBD1	TRBJ2-7	CASSKGGPYEQYF	TGTGCCAGCAGTAAAGGGGGCCCCTACGAGCAGTACTTC
-	TRBV10-3	-	TRBJ2-5	CAISFEQETQYF	TGTGCCATCAGCTTCGAACAAGAGACCCAGTACTTC
-	TRBV18	-	TRBJ2-7	CASSPPYPYEQYF	TGTGCCAGCTCACCACCGTACCCCTACGAGCAGTACTTC
-	TRBV5-6	-	TRBJ2-5	CASSQGLLETQYF	TGTGCCAGCAGCCAGGGGTTGTTAGAGACCCAGTACTTC
-	TRBV5-1	TRBD1	TRBJ2-3	CASSLADRGTDTQYF	TGCGCCAGCAGCTTGGCCGACAGGGGCACAGATACGCAGTATTTT
-	TRBV6-5	-	TRBJ2-1	CASTSSYNEQFF	TGTGCCAGTACTAGCTCCTACAATGAGCAGTTCTTC
-	TRBV18	-	TRBJ1-1	CASSLLRNTEAFF	TGTGCCAGCTCATTACTAAGGAACACTGAAGCTTTCTTT
-	TRBV2	-	TRBJ1-6	CASSRGTLHF	TGTGCCAGCTCGAGGGGCACCCTCCACTTT
once	TRBV6-6	TRBD1	TRBJ1-2	CASRAGTGYGYTF	TGTGCCAGCAGGGCCGGGACAGGGTATGGCTACACCTTC
-	TRBV10-2	TRBD1	TRBJ2-7	CANLTGFAYEQYF	TGCGCCAACCTGACAGGGTTTGCCTACGAGCAGTACTTC
-	TRBV29-1	TRBD1	TRBJ2-1	CSAGQGYYNEQFF	TGCAGCGCGGGACAGGGCTACTACAATGAGCAGTTCTTC
-	TRBV18	TRBD1	TRBJ1-2	CASSPPDRGSGGYTF	TGTGCCAGCTCACCACCGGACAGGGGATCGGGTGGCTACACCTTC
once	TRBV11-2	-	TRBJ2-7	CASSLVPYEQYF	TGTGCCAGCAGCTTAGTACCCTACGAGCAGTACTTC
-	TRBV28	-	TRBJ2-5	CASVQGQETQYF	TGTGCCAGTGTCCAGGGACAAGAGACCCAGTACTTC
-	TRBV10-3	-	TRBJ1-5	CAITPDRNQPQHF	TGTGCCATCACTCCGGACAGAAATCAGCCCCAGCATTTT
-	TRBV28	TRBD2	TRBJ2-7	CASTPSLAGVSYEQYF	TGTGCCAGCACCCCCTCACTAGCGGGAGTTTCCTACGAGCAGTACTTC
-	TRBV11-2	-	TRBJ2-2	CASSSPDTGELFF	TGTGCCAGCAGCTCCCCTGACACCGGGGAGCTGTTTTTT
-	TRBV7-8	TRBD1	TRBJ1-2	CASSHGQGNYGYTF	TGTGCCAGCAGCCATGGACAGGGTAACTATGGCTACACCTTC
-	TRBV11-3	-	TRBJ2-2	CASSPSGTGELFF	TGTGCCAGCAGCCCGTCCGGGACCGGGGAGCTGTTTTTT
-	TRBV18	TRBD1	TRBJ2-7	CASSPDRASYEQYF	TGTGCCAGCTCACCGGACAGGGCCTCCTACGAGCAGTACTTC
once	TRBV7-9	-	TRBJ2-5	CASSPPFLRGRETQYF	TGTGCCAGCAGCCCGCCATTTCTTCGGGGGAGAGAGACCCAGTACTTC
-	TRBV5-4	-	TRBJ2-4	CASSLRGRMDIQYF	TGTGCCAGCAGCTTGAGGGGCAGGATGGACATTCAGTACTTC
once	TRBV10-3	-	TRBJ2-3	CAISTESTGLSTDTQYF	TGTGCCATCAGTACAGAAAGTACGGGCCTTAGCACAGATACGCAGTATTTT
-	TRBV5-1	TRBD2	TRBJ2-7	CASSLSGTSGPREQYF	TGCGCCAGCAGCTTGTCTGGGACTAGCGGTCCTAGGGAGCAGTACTTC
-	TRBV5-6	-	TRBJ2-1	CASSFVYRVRDEQFF	TGTGCCAGCAGCTTCGTCTACCGGGTGCGCGATGAGCAGTTCTTC
-	TRBV28	-	TRBJ2-7	CASSLDRSSSYEQYF	TGTGCCAGCAGTCTCGACAGGTCCAGCTCCTACGAGCAGTACTTC
-	TRBV29-1	TRBD2	TRBJ2-7	CSVSGSVYEQYF	TGCAGCGTTAGCGGGAGTGTCTACGAGCAGTACTTC
-	TRBV5-1	TRBD1	TRBJ1-1	CASSLADRGLEMNTEAFF	TGCGCCAGCAGCTTGGCGGACAGGGGGCTGGAGATGAACACTGAAGCTTTCTTT
-	TRBV6-5	-	TRBJ1-1	CASSYSGALTEAFF	TGTGCCAGCAGTTATTCCGGGGCCCTCACTGAAGCTTTCTTT
-	TRBV5-1	-	TRBJ1-2	CASSSETGNYGYTF	TGCGCCAGCAGCTCCGAGACAGGCAACTATGGCTACACCTTC